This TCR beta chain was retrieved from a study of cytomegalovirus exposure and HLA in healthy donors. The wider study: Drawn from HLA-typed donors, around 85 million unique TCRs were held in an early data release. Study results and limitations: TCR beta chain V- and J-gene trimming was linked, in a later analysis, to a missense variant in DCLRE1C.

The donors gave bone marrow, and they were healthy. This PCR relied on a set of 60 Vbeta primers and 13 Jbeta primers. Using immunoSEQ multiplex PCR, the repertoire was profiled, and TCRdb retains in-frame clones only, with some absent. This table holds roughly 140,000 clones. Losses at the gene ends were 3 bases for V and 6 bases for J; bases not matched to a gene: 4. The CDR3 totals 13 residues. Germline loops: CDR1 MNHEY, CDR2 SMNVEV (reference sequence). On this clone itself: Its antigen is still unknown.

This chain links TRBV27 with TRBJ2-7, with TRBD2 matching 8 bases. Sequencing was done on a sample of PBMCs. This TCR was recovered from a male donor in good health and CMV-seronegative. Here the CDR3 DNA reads TGTGCCAGCAGTTTGACTAGCGTTTCCGAGCAGTACTTC. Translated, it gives CASSLTSVSEQYF.